Sequencing of this T cell receptor beta chain was carried out in a study of blood T cells in healthy people across ages. Next came a second PCR, run for about 6 to 11 cycles, which used a sample-barcoded 5' primer along with a J-beta primer mix. Per-sample output comprised a minimum of 3 million paired-end reads containing CDR3. TCRdb reanalysed the 5' RACE reads using MiXCR and keeps one entry per CDR3 protein. The data contain roughly 560,000 distinct CDR3 sequences, about 24% of them singletons. Germline values: CDR1 MNHNY, CDR2 SVGAGI (reference sequence). The CDR3 totals 15 residues. This clonotype was observed a few times. These same records also appear under a second study, on T cells of mothers and their children.

The sequencing sample was made of blood. The sequence derives from a boy younger than 18 in good health. This rearrangement joins TRBV6-6 to TRBJ2-5; the D gene could be TRBD1 or TRBD2 (5 bases each). With the DNA end fitting TRBJ2-7 better, the J assignment may be wrong. The CDR3 region is CASRSARGGPSEQYF. CDR3 nucleotides: TGTGCCAGCAGGAGTGCCCGGGGCGGCCCGAGCGAGCAGTACTTC.